This T cell receptor beta chain is drawn from a study of cytomegalovirus exposure and HLA in healthy donors. Study-wide results and limits: Three chains linked to CMV were shown in vitro to be specific for CMV antigens. Within a later analysis, the majority of CMV-associated TCR beta chains appeared HLA-restricted. Researchers reported in a later analysis that a missense DCLRE1C variant was tied to TCR beta V- and J-gene trimming.

V gave up 8 bases and J gave up 6 bases; unmatched junction bases: 9. Germline V CDR1 and CDR2: ENHRY, SYGVKD. CDR3 size: 14 residues. Likely unrecorded immune exposures existed in these nominally healthy donors. This clone appeared a few times. Its antigen is as yet unknown. Use of 60 Vbeta and 13 Jbeta primers characterized the PCR. Method: immunoSEQ multiplex PCR; TCRdb's copy keeps in-frame clones and lacks some. The data show about 280,000 clones, approximately 90% seen once. Sequenced input: PBMCs. The clonotype comes from a woman aged 18-35 years in good health and CMV-seronegative. This sequence joins TRBV10-3 and TRBJ2-2; 7 nucleotides match TRBD1. For the CDR3, the DNA is TGTGCCATCCCGCAGACAGGGTCCCCCGGGGAGCTGTTTTTT. Encoded protein: CAIPQTGSPGELFF.